The rows below give T cell receptor beta chains drawn from one sample of a study of CD8+CD57+ T cells in acquired aplastic anemia. MiXCR, run by TCRdb on the reads, gives a single entry per CDR3 protein. This table holds some 200,000 distinct CDR3 sequences, roughly 57% found once. The sequenced material came from sorted CD4+, CD8+, or CD8+CD57+ T cells (not recorded which) from PBMCs. The receptors come from a human donor in good health. The CDR3 runs from the conserved cysteine through the conserved F or W. Fields, in order: D gene, V gene, J gene, clone size, CDR3 protein, CDR3 DNA. The D gene is left open where the match is weak. Size is stated for part of the rows, as once, few or many counts, or as a class when the clone is expanded.

d_call: TRBD1; v_call: TRBV4-3; j_call: TRBJ1-4; clone_size: few; cdr3_aa: CASSQDPVQGATNEKLFF; cdr3_nt: TGCGCCAGCAGCCAAGATCCGGTACAGGGGGCAACTAATGAAAAACTGTTTTTT
d_call: TRBD2; v_call: TRBV9; j_call: TRBJ2-1; clone_size: -; cdr3_aa: CASSVALSGGPRNEQFF; cdr3_nt: TGTGCCAGCAGCGTAGCCCTTAGCGGGGGGCCGCGCAATGAGCAGTTCTTC
d_call: -; v_call: TRBV9; j_call: TRBJ2-2; clone_size: many; cdr3_aa: CASSAPPAAPTGELFF; cdr3_nt: TGTGCCAGCAGCGCACCCCCGGCAGCCCCCACCGGGGAGCTGTTTTTT
d_call: -; v_call: TRBV9; j_call: TRBJ1-2; clone_size: few; cdr3_aa: CASSVRWTANYGYTF; cdr3_nt: TGTGCCAGCAGCGTTAGGTGGACAGCTAACTATGGCTACACCTTC
d_call: -; v_call: TRBV19; j_call: TRBJ2-7; clone_size: -; cdr3_aa: CASRPTTQDEQYF; cdr3_nt: TGTGCCAGTAGGCCAACTACACAAGACGAGCAGTACTTC
d_call: TRBD2; v_call: TRBV5-8; j_call: TRBJ2-7; clone_size: many; cdr3_aa: CASSPGLAGYMGYEQYF; cdr3_nt: TGTGCCAGCAGCCCGGGACTAGCGGGATACATGGGCTACGAGCAGTACTTC
d_call: -; v_call: TRBV9; j_call: TRBJ1-1; clone_size: -; cdr3_aa: CASRRHEAFF; cdr3_nt: TGTGCCAGCAGGAGGCATGAAGCTTTCTTT
d_call: -; v_call: TRBV5-5; j_call: TRBJ2-7; clone_size: once; cdr3_aa: CASSFRPDYEQYF; cdr3_nt: TGTGCCAGCAGCTTTCGACCCGACTACGAGCAGTACTTC
d_call: -; v_call: TRBV29-1; j_call: TRBJ1-1; clone_size: few; cdr3_aa: CSVVETANTEAFF; cdr3_nt: TGCAGCGTTGTTGAAACAGCGAACACTGAAGCTTTCTTT
d_call: TRBD2; v_call: TRBV12-5; j_call: TRBJ2-3; clone_size: many; cdr3_aa: CASAMTSGPSTDTQYF; cdr3_nt: TGTGCTAGTGCCATGACTAGCGGGCCCAGCACAGATACGCAGTATTTT
d_call: TRBD2; v_call: TRBV5-6; j_call: TRBJ2-1; clone_size: -; cdr3_aa: CASSYTSVDEQFF; cdr3_nt: TGTGCCAGCAGCTATACTAGCGTTGATGAGCAGTTCTTC
d_call: -; v_call: TRBV2; j_call: TRBJ2-7; clone_size: -; cdr3_aa: CASVRQSYEQYF; cdr3_nt: TGTGCCAGCGTGAGACAGAGCTACGAGCAGTACTTC
d_call: -; v_call: TRBV25-1; j_call: TRBJ1-3; clone_size: -; cdr3_aa: CATARHPGNTIYF; cdr3_nt: TGTGCCACCGCACGGCATCCTGGAAACACCATATATTTT
d_call: -; v_call: TRBV27; j_call: TRBJ2-1; clone_size: many; cdr3_aa: CASSLLPQAEQFF; cdr3_nt: TGTGCCAGCAGTTTATTGCCGCAGGCTGAGCAGTTCTTC